In its sample, the clone carrying this TCR beta chain was seen many times. The antigen is not known. This record belongs to a study of identical twins. CDR3 length: 16 amino acids. V was clipped by 4 bases and J by 9 bases; unmatched bases: 16. Germline V lookup: CDR1 SGDLS, CDR2 YYNGEE. cDNA carried unique molecular identifiers, and a universal primer site was added by template switching. MiXCR, applied by TCRdb to the 5' RACE reads, yields one record per CDR3 protein. The sample lists approximately 680,000 distinct CDR3 sequences, under 8.5% occurring once. Whole-study results and caveats: The study found that models underestimated out-of-frame TCR alpha sharing in monozygotic twins. Researchers reported excess low generation probability among twin-shared out-of-frame alpha sequences.

The same data also went into a second study, on yellow fever vaccine responses in identical twins.

The chain carries TRBV9 and TRBJ2-1, with 7 bases aligning to TRBD2. The sequence came from a woman aged 18-29 years in good health. Sequencing was performed on PBMCs. This chain's CDR3 is CASSSQTGTNLIEQFF. CDR3 in DNA: TGTGCCAGCAGCTCCCAAACCGGGACTAACCTTATTGAGCAGTTCTTC. Filled out from reference TRBV9 and TRBJ2-1, the complete variable domain reads DSGVTQTPKHLITATGQRVTLRCSPRSGDLSVYWYQQSLDQGLQFLIQYYNGEERAKGNILERFSAQQFPDLHSELNLSSLELGDSALYFCASSSQTGTNLIEQFFGPGTRLTVL.